This TCR beta chain stems from a study of graft-versus-host responses after intestinal transplantation. About the research overall: Induction with anti-thymocyte globulin, then tacrolimus and steroids for 2 to 3 years, was given to all recipients. Notes on the study in general: The presence of high graft-versus-host to host-versus-graft clonal ratios in allografts characterized patients with graft-donor T cell macrochimerism. GvH clones were identified in recipient marrow, with some first appearing in ileum or blood. Levels of circulating GvH clones at their peak were associated with early post-transplant HvG declines.

J gave up 7 bases and V 3 bases, and 5 bases lay outside the gene matches. The germline gives CDR1 SGHDT, CDR2 YYEEEE. There are 13 residues in the CDR3. The assay was immunoSEQ multiplex PCR, and TCRdb's table has in-frame clones only and misses some. The top ten clones hold more than 0.075% of a sample with roughly 89,000 clones, around 91% of them seen once. On this clone itself: Its antigen is undetermined.

The chain carries TRBV5-6 and TRBJ2-7; 9 positions match TRBD1. The specimen was unstimulated CD4+ T cells sorted from spleen or lymph node cells, collected before intestinal transplant. The clonotype was recovered from a human donor who received an intestinal transplant. CDR3 sequence reads: CASSSTDRGEQYF. CDR3 DNA sequence: TGTGCCAGCAGCTCAACCGACAGGGGGGAGCAGTACTTC.